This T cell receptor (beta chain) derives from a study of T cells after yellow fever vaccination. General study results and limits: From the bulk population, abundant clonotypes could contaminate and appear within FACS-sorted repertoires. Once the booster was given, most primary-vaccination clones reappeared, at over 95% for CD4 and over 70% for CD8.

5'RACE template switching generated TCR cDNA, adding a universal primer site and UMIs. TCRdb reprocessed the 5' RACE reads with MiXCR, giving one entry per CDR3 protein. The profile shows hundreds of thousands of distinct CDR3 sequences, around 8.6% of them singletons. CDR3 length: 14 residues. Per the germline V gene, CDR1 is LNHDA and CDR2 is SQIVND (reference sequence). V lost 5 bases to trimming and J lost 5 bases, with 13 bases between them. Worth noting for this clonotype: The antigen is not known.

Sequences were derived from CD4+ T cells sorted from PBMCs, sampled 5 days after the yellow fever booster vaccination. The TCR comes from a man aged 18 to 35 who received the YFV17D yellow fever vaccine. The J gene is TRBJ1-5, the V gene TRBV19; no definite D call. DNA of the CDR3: TGTGCCAGTAGTCTGGCCCTAACAGATCAGCCCCAGCATTTT. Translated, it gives CASSLALTDQPQHF. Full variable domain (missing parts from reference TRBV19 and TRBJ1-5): DGGITQSPKYLFRKEGQNVTLSCEQNLNHDAMYWYRQDPGQGLRLIYYSQIVNDFQKGDIAEGYSVSREKKESFPLTVTSAQKNPTAFYLCASSLALTDQPQHFGDGTRLSIL.